This T cell receptor (beta chain) was found in a study of blood T cells in healthy people across ages. There are 16 residues in the CDR3. V was clipped by 6 bases and J by 5 bases; unmatched bases: 13. Per germline, CDR1 PRHDT and CDR2 FYEKMQ (reference sequence). For the second PCR, which ran for roughly 6 to 11 cycles, a sample-barcoded 5' primer and a J-beta primer mix were used. TCRdb redid the calling of the 5' RACE reads with MiXCR, one entry per CDR3 protein. The data hold under 850,000 distinct CDR3 sequences, with around 36% observed a single time. Isolated per sample were at least 6 million PBMCs.

The sequence was collected from a man aged 18 to 30 in good health. The source material was blood. The chain is built from TRBV13 and TRBJ2-1; 7 bases are shared with TRBD1. In DNA, the CDR3 is TGTGCCAGCAGGCCGACAGGGAATAATATCCACAATGAGCAGTTCTTC. Its translation: CASRPTGNNIHNEQFF.